The rows below give T cell receptor beta chains drawn from one sample of a study of PD-1 blockade in classical Hodgkin lymphoma. Assay: immunoSEQ multiplex PCR; the TCRdb copy retains only in-frame clones and omits some. The table lists some 30,000 clones, roughly nine tenths of them singletons. Sequenced input: CD4+ T cells from blood. Receptor source: a human donor with classical Hodgkin lymphoma. The CDR3 runs from the conserved cysteine through the conserved F or W. The D gene is left open where the match is weak. Not every row has a clone size; where given, it reads once, few, many or a size class.

TGTGCCAGCAGCGACGGGACTAGCGGGGGCTCCTACGAGCAGTACTTC	CASSDGTSGGSYEQYF	TRBD2	.	TRBV5-4	TRBJ2-7
TGTGCCAGCTCCCTCCCAACGGCTAACACCGGGGAGCTGTTTTTT	CASSLPTANTGELFF	.	.	TRBV18	TRBJ2-2
TGCGCCAGCGGGCCCGAGGGTGGAACAGATACGCAGTATTTT	CASGPEGGTDTQYF	.	.	TRBV4-1	TRBJ2-3
TGCGCCAGCAGCTTGTATGGGCAGGGGGCTGACACCATATATTTT	CASSLYGQGADTIYF	TRBD1	.	TRBV5-1	TRBJ1-3
TGTGCCACCCGCCCTAGCGGGAGTACTTACAATGAGCAGTTCTTC	CATRPSGSTYNEQFF	TRBD2	.	TRBV6-6	TRBJ2-1
TGTGCCAGCAGCCAACAGCTAGCGGAGTCCACAGATACGCAGTATTTT	CASSQQLAESTDTQYF	TRBD2	.	TRBV4-2	TRBJ2-3
TGTGCCAGCAGTTCAGACAGGGACACTGAAGCTTTCTTT	CASSSDRDTEAFF	TRBD1	.	TRBV6-1	TRBJ1-1
TGCGCCAGCAGGCCGGAGAACTATGGCTACACCTTC	CASRPENYGYTF	.	.	TRBV5-1	TRBJ1-2
TGTGCCAGCTCACTCGACAGCTACGAGCAGTACTTC	CASSLDSYEQYF	.	.	TRBV18	TRBJ2-7
TGTGCCACCAGCAGAGGGGGAGCGGGACTCAGACAAGAGACCCAGTACTTC	CATSRGGAGLRQETQYF	TRBD2	.	TRBV15	TRBJ2-5
TGTGCCAGCAGTTTAGGGTGGAGGCTGCTTTCCTACAATGAGCAGTTCTTC	CASSLGWRLLSYNEQFF	.	.	TRBV28	TRBJ2-1
TGCGCCAGCAGCCCTGGACAGGGGCACGATGAGCAGTTCTTC	CASSPGQGHDEQFF	TRBD1	.	TRBV5-1	TRBJ2-1
TGCGCCAGCAGTGGCCCAGGGGAGCAGTTCTTC	CASSGPGEQFF	.	.	TRBV10-1	TRBJ2-1
TGCGCCAGCAGCAAGCCGACTAGCGGGAGGGAGGTCGGGGAGCTGTTTTTT	CASSKPTSGREVGELFF	TRBD2	once	TRBV5-1	TRBJ2-2
TGCGCCAGCAGCCCTGGACAGACCACTGAAGCTTTCTTT	CASSPGQTTEAFF	.	.	TRBV5-1	TRBJ1-1
TGTGCCAGCAGCCTAAGACTAGCGGGGTACAATGAGCAGTTCTTC	CASSLRLAGYNEQFF	TRBD2	.	TRBV9	TRBJ2-1
TGTGCCAGCAGCTTTGGCGGGGGGACCGGGGAGCTGTTTTTT	CASSFGGGTGELFF	TRBD2	.	TRBV7-2	TRBJ2-2
TGTGCCAGCAGCCAACCGGTAGCCTCCTACGAGCAGTACTTC	CASSQPVASYEQYF	.	.	TRBV6-5	TRBJ2-7
TGTGCCAGCAGTTCCCCTCGAGGTAGCCGAACGTACACTGAAGCTTTCTTT	CASSSPRGSRTYTEAFF	.	.	TRBV28	TRBJ1-1
TGTGCCAGCAGCTTTCGTACAGGGGCGGCATACCAAGAGACCCAGTACTTC	CASSFRTGAAYQETQYF	TRBD1	.	TRBV5-6	TRBJ2-5
TGTGCCAGCAGCTTAGATCGTATCGGGGTGGGGACCACTGAAGCTTTCTTT	CASSLDRIGVGTTEAFF	.	.	TRBV11-3	TRBJ1-1
TGTGCCAGCAGGGCGGTCGGGGCGACTAATGAAAAACTGTTTTTT	CASRAVGATNEKLFF	.	.	TRBV28	TRBJ1-4
TGTGCCAGTGAGGGTCTAGTGCACGGTGAGCAGTTCTTC	CASEGLVHGEQFF	.	.	TRBV19	TRBJ2-1
TGTGCCAGTAGTTTCCTGAGCGGTGAAAAACTGTTTTTT	CASSFLSGEKLFF	.	.	TRBV19	TRBJ1-4
TGCGCCAGCAGCCCAAGACTAGCGGGAGCGGGTGAGCAGTTCTTC	CASSPRLAGAGEQFF	TRBD2	once	TRBV5-1	TRBJ2-1
TGTGCCAGCAGTGAGGAGGGACTAGCGGGACCTCGGCAGTACTTC	CASSEEGLAGPRQYF	TRBD2	few	TRBV2	TRBJ2-7
TGTGCCAGCTCACCTCGAGGGGCTTACTCCTACGAGCAGTACTTC	CASSPRGAYSYEQYF	.	.	TRBV6-1	TRBJ2-7
TGCGCCAGCAAACCGGGAGTGAGCACAGATACGCAGTATTTT	CASKPGVSTDTQYF	.	.	TRBV10-1	TRBJ2-3
TGTGCCAGTGAAGACTGGGCTGGAAACACCATATATTTT	CASEDWAGNTIYF	.	.	TRBV6-1	TRBJ1-3
TGTGCCAGCAGTTACACCCGGGACAGCTCTGAAGCTTTCTTT	CASSYTRDSSEAFF	TRBD1	once	TRBV6-5	TRBJ1-1
TGTGCCAGCAGCTCCCTCGGGGGGGGCTACACCTTC	CASSSLGGGYTF	.	few	TRBV7-9	TRBJ1-2
TGTGCCAGCAGCTTAGGTAGTGCGGGAGCGGGCACAGATACGCAGTATTTT	CASSLGSAGAGTDTQYF	TRBD2	.	TRBV7-9	TRBJ2-3
TGTGCCAGCAGTTTATTAGGGACCCCCGACTATGGCTACACCTTC	CASSLLGTPDYGYTF	.	.	TRBV27	TRBJ1-2
TGTGCCAGCAGCTTCGGAGGGGGAAACACCATATATTTT	CASSFGGGNTIYF	.	.	TRBV11-3	TRBJ1-3
TGCAGTGGTGATGCCAGGTACGAGCAGTACTTC	CSGDARYEQYF	.	.	TRBV20-1	TRBJ2-7
TGTGCCAGCAGTAAGCCCTCTATCGGCACAGATACGCAGTATTTT	CASSKPSIGTDTQYF	.	.	TRBV28	TRBJ2-3
TGTGCCAGCAGCCAAGGAAGGGGTACGCAGTATTTT	CASSQGRGTQYF	.	.	TRBV14	TRBJ2-3